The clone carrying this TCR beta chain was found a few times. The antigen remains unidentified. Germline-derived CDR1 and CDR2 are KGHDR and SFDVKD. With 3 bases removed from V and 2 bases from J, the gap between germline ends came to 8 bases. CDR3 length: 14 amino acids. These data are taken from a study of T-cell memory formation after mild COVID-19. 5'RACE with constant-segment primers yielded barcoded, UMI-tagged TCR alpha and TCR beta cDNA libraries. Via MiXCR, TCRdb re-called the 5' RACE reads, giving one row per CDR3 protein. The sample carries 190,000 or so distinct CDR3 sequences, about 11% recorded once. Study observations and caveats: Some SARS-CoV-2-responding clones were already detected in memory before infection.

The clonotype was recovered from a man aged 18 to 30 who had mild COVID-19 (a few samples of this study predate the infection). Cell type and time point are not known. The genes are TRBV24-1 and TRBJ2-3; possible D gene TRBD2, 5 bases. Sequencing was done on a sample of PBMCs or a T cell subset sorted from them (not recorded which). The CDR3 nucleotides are TGTGCCACCAGTGATCCTAGCAACACAGATACGCAGTATTTT. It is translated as CATSDPSNTDTQYF.